This TCR beta chain was sequenced during a study of early T cells in non-severe SARS-CoV-2 infection. Overall study: Sequenced material consisted of bulk RNA (from unsorted whole blood), and chains were unpaired. Overall study findings and caveats: In VDJdb matching, anti-spike CD8 responses were favored while private and CD4 specificities went missing.

Worth noting for this clonotype: Its antigen is currently unknown.

Attached unique molecular identifiers marked individual cDNA molecules. TCRdb re-derived calls from the 5' RACE reads in MiXCR, one entry per CDR3 protein. The repertoire holds around 84,000 distinct CDR3 sequences, with around 10% as singletons. The clonotype originates from an adult who was a healthcare worker with PCR-confirmed SARS-CoV-2 infection or an uninfected control (not recorded which). Sequencing input: whole blood.

CDR3 DNA sequence: TGTGCCAGCTCACCCGCAGGGTCGAACACTGAAGCTTTCTTT. Amino acid sequence: CASSPAGSNTEAFF. The rearrangement links TRBV18 to TRBJ1-1; D is perhaps TRBD1 (5 bases). In germline, CDR1 is KGHSH, CDR2 LQKENI. V dropped 3 bases and J dropped 1 base, with 9 bases sitting between them. CDR3 length: 14 amino acids.